This T cell receptor (beta chain) was sequenced in a study of human CD8 memory T cell subsets. The TCR beta sequencing libraries came from UMI-labeled 5' RACE. TCRdb reanalyzed the 5' RACE reads and collapses them to one entry per CDR3 protein, without DNA. The listing contains about 11,000 distinct CDR3 sequences. The authors enriched total CD8+ T cells by negative magnetic separation. Measured by frequency, this clonotype is medium-sized. The sequence was collected from a human donor in good health. Specimen: CD8+ T cells from PBMCs.

This CDR3 reads CASSLDPGTLNYGYTF. The chain employs TRBV5-1 and TRBJ1-2; TCRdb's assignment of TRBD1 cannot be checked, as there is no DNA. CDR3 length equals 16 residues. In germline, CDR1 is SGHRS, CDR2 YFSETQ.